The 9 T cell receptor beta chains reported below all come from one sample, sequenced in a study of early T cells in non-severe SARS-CoV-2 infection. TCRdb ran MiXCR on the 5' RACE reads and lists one entry per CDR3 protein. The sample has around 44,000 distinct CDR3 sequences, about 9.8% seen once; the top ten hold roughly 8.3%. The source material was whole blood. These receptors came from an adult who was a healthcare worker with PCR-confirmed SARS-CoV-2 infection or an uninfected control (not recorded which).

V gene TRBV20-1 combines with J gene TRBJ2-7; tentative D call: TRBD1 (6 bases). V was clipped by 0 bases and J by 2 bases, with 17 bases between them. From germline, CDR1 is DFQATT and CDR2 SNEGSKA (reference sequence). This CDR3 spans 16 amino acids. The CDR3 DNA sequence: TGCAGTGCTAGAGATAGGAAGGGGGAAAGGACCTACGAGCAGTACTTC. Protein: CSARDRKGERTYEQYF.

The V gene is TRBV6-5, the J gene TRBJ2-3; D is ambiguous. The ends were cut back, 0 bases at V and 4 bases at J, with 5 bases in the middle. The germline V gene has CDR1 MNHEY and CDR2 SVGAGI. The CDR3 runs to 13 residues. The CDR3: CASSYSYADTQYF. The CDR3 coding sequence is TGTGCCAGCAGTTACTCGTACGCAGATACGCAGTATTTT.

This clonotype was seen ten or more times. The rearrangement joins TRBV7-9 to TRBJ2-5; TRBD2 aligns across 7 bases. Germline CDR1 reads SEHNR; CDR2 reads FQNEAQ (reference sequence). This CDR3 comprises 15 residues. Trimming at V came to 1 base and at J to 4 bases, leaving 6 bases not matched to a gene. In nucleotides, the CDR3 is TGTGCCAGCAGCTTAGAGCGGGGTAGACGAGAGACCCAGTACTTC. Residues: CASSLERGRRETQYF.

The chain employs TRBV2 and TRBJ2-7; TRBD1 is a possible D gene (6 bases). The CDR3 covers 13 residues. V lost 6 bases and J lost 0, with 9 bases in between. Germline V CDR1 and CDR2: SNHLY, FYNNEI. Here the CDR3 reads CASRVDSSYEQYF. The DNA for the CDR3 is TGTGCCAGCAGGGTGGACAGCTCCTACGAGCAGTACTTC.

Details on this clonotype: An end of the junction differs from the germline gene, which may be a read error. The chain recombines TRBV7-6 with TRBJ2-7; D may match TRBD1 or TRBD2 (5 bases each). CDR1 is SGHVS and CDR2 is FNYEAQ in the germline V gene. The CDR3 extends over 14 amino acids. The DNA of the CDR3 is TGTGTCAGCAGCCCCGTCACGGGGCCCTACGAGCAGTACTTC. This gives the protein CVSSPVTGPYEQYF.

This clonotype came up a few times. The chain combines TRBV5-4 with TRBJ2-7; 13 nucleotides align to TRBD2. This CDR3 spans 18 amino acids. The ends lost 4 bases at V and 5 bases at J; junction bases unmatched: 15. The germline V gene has CDR1 SGHNT and CDR2 YYREEE (reference sequence). In DNA form, the CDR3 reads TGTGCCAGCAGCCCGGCAGGACTAGCGGGAGCTGGGACCCACGAGCAGTACTTC. It encodes CASSPAGLAGAGTHEQYF.

This chain uses TRBV18 with TRBJ1-2; D is unclear. The V end lost 2 bases, the J end lost 4 bases, and 14 bases lay between the germline ends. The CDR3 has 15 residues. Germline V CDR1 and CDR2: KGHSH, LQKENI. CDR3 region: CASSPTTVLSYGYTF. CDR3 nucleotide sequence: TGTGCCAGCTCACCAACCACAGTCCTGAGCTATGGCTACACCTTC.

The V and J genes are TRBV2 and TRBJ2-7; 9 bases are a match to TRBD1. V lost 6 bases, J lost 2 bases, and 2 bases stayed unmatched. Germline values: CDR1 SNHLY, CDR2 FYNNEI. This CDR3 is 13 amino acids long. The CDR3 DNA reads as TGTGCCAGCAGAGGGACAGGGACCTACGAGCAGTACTTC. Amino acid sequence: CASRGTGTYEQYF.

This clonotype came up many times. This sequence joins TRBV7-6 and TRBJ2-7, with unresolved D. V was trimmed by 5 bases and J by 2 bases, leaving 10 bases between them. This CDR3 region has 13 residues. In germline, CDR1 is SGHVS, CDR2 FNYEAQ. CDR3 nucleotide sequence: TGTGCCAGCAGCCGAGACTGGACCTACGAGCAGTACTTC. This codes for CASSRDWTYEQYF.